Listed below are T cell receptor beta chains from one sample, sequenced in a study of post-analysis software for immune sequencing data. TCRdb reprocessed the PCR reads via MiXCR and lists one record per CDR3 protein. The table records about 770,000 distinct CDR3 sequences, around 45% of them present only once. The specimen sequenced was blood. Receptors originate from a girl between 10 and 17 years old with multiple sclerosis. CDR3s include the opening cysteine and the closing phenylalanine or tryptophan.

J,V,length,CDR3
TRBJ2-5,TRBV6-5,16,CASSPYTSGRAKSQYF
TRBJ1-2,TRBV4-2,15,CASSQDFEANYGYTF
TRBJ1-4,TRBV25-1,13,CASSGEGYEKLFF
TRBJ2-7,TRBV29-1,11,CSVGDPYEQYF
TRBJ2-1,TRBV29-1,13,CSAGGQGNNEQFF
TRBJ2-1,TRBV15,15,CTTSKVQGTGVEQFF
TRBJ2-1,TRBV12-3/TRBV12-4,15,CASSLTESLYNEQFF
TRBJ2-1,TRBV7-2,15,CASSLALGPTHEQFF
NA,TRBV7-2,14,CASTTDRGYHEQYF
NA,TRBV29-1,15,CSVETGQGAIYEQYF
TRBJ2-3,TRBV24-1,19,CATSDPRGLAGGPLDTQYF
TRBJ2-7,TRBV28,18,CASSLFHRAGGYSYEQYF
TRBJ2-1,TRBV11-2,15,CASSSVAVSYNEQFF
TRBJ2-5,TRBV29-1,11,CSVDWQGPQYF
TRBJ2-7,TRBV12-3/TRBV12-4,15,CASSFSSGRSYEQYF
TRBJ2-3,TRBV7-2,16,CASSWSGDPSTDTQYF
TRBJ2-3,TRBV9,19,CASSAPPGLAGGLTDTQYF
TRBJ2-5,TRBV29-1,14,CSVDISGGQETQYF
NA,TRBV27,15,CASSSSHGRIHEQYF
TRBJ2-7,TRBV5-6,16,CASSLARGQGAEEQYF
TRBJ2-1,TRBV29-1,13,CSVEVANYNEQFF
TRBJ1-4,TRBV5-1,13,CASSLDQAEKRFF
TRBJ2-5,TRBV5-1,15,CASSLTSGRQETQYF
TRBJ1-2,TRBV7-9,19,CASSLGPPRDRGSDYGYTF
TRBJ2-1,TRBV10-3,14,CAINSGGGNNEQFF
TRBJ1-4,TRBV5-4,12,CASSDDRKKLFF
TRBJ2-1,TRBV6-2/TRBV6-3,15,CASSYGGSTYNEQFF
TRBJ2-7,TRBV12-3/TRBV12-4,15,CASSLDRVGPYEQYF
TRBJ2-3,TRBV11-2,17,CASSLDYMLGAADTQYF
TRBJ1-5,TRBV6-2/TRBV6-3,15,CASNQPGGPPQPQHF
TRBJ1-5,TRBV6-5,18,CASSSGTGSYRRSQPQHF
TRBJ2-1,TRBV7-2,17,CANSPLRDGNPLNEQFF
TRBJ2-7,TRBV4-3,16,CASSQELAGGAYEQYF
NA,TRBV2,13,CASGQRGSETQYF
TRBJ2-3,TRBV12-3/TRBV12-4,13,CASSSTGGNTQYF
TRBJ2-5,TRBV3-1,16,CASIIGLAGGEETQYF
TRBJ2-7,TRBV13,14,CASSLATASYEQYF
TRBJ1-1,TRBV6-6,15,CASRPRTGPSTEAFF
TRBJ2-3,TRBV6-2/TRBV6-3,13,CASIRDFGGTQYF
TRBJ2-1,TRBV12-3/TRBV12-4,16,CASSLPGAHSYNEQFF
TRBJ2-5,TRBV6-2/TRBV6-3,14,CAGSLRGAGETQYF
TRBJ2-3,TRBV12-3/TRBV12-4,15,CASSLFRASTDTQYF
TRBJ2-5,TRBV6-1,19,CASSEAGNGLSIPQETQYF
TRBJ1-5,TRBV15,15,CATSWTSGSNQPQHF
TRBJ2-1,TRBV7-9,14,CASSSSGRDHEQFF
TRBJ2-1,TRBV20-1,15,CSARDTSGSNNEQFF
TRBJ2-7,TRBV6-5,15,CASSYSKTGTYEQYF
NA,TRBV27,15,CASSLTLAEYNEQYF
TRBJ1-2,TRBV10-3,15,CAISESPGYNYGYTF
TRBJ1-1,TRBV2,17,CASSDTRDSNLNTEAFF
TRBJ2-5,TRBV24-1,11,CATASGETQYF
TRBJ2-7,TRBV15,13,CATSSGLPREQYF
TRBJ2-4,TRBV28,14,CASSPTGPQNIQYF
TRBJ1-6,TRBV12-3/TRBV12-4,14,CASSLGVYNSPLHF
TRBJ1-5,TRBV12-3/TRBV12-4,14,CASREIGSNQPQHF
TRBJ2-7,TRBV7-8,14,CASSLDYQHHEQYF